These 6 T cell receptor beta chains came from one sample sequenced in a study of regulatory T cells in long-lasting Graves disease (dated by TCRdb to the early 2020s). Per the publication, the time point label means: newly diagnosed GD, antithyroid drugs for less than 3 months. RNA was extracted from PBMCs in TRIzol for both TCR sequencing and RNA sequencing. Libraries were constructed by multiplex PCR. The instrument was an Illumina HiSeq 4000. TCR beta libraries were built with iRepertoire HTBI primers and Arm-PCR amplification of CDR3 regions. The public reads were reprocessed in TCRdb via fastp at Q25 and MiXCR, keeping in-frame beta chains. Every CDR3 protein is listed once, alongside the most common genes and DNA of its rows. This sample lists 450,000 to 700,000 distinct CDR3 sequences; approximately 13% were detected once. In total, the top ten clones hold more than 8.5% of the sample. These same records also appear under a second study, on T cells in Graves' hyperthyroidism and ophthalmopathy.

Material: peripheral blood mononuclear cells (PBMCs), obtained at new diagnosis, from a patient treated with antithyroid drugs. The receptors shown here come from a man aged 25 to 40 with Graves disease. Donor details come from another sample of the same person, matched by shared clones.

This clonotype was seen repeatedly, ten times or more. The gene calls are TRBV20-1 and TRBJ1-5; D perhaps matches TRBD1 (6 bases). Between the trimmed V and J ends, which lost 5 bases and 7 bases, there was a span of 12 bases. This CDR3 region has 12 residues. CDR1 is DFQATT, CDR2 SNEGSKA, per germline (reference sequence). CDR3 amino acids: CSAQRGSQPQHF. The DNA for the CDR3 is TGCAGTGCTCAGAGGGGGTCCCAGCCCCAGCATTTT.

This clonotype showed up many times. Here the CDR3 reads CASSKGLAGVADTQYF. The CDR3 nucleotides are TGTGCCAGCAGTAAAGGACTAGCGGGAGTGGCAGATACGCAGTATTTT. The chain recombines TRBV27 with TRBJ2-3, with 13 bases identical to TRBD2. The germline V gene encodes CDR1 MNHEY and CDR2 SMNVEV (reference sequence). V was clipped by 5 bases and J by 4 bases; unmatched bases: 6. The CDR3 runs 16 residues.

This clonotype was counted only a few times. This chain joins TRBV7-9 and TRBJ2-5; D unresolved. The V end was cut by 1 base, the J end by 2 bases, with 11 bases between. Germline V gene lookup returns CDR1 SEHNR and CDR2 FQNEAQ (reference sequence). The CDR3 extends over 15 amino acids. This chain's CDR3 is CASSLGLGRQETQYF. In DNA, the CDR3 is TGTGCCAGCAGCTTAGGCCTGGGCAGACAAGAGACCCAGTACTTC.

This clonotype was seen more than once but under ten times. The rearrangement joins TRBV12-3 or TRBV12-4 to TRBJ2-1; 7 nucleotides align to TRBD2. V shed 1 base and J 5 bases; nucleotides not matched to a gene: 8. The CDR3 is 16 residues long. The CDR3 DNA sequence: TGTGCCAGCAGTTTAGGGGTGGCTAGCGGAAACAATGAGCAGTTCTTC. It translates to CASSLGVASGNNEQFF.

This clonotype was counted many times. The gene calls are TRBV11-3 and TRBJ2-3, with TRBD2 identical over 10 bases. This CDR3 has 18 residues. With 0 bases clipped from V and 0 bases from J, the junction kept 6 bases outside the gene matches. Germline V lookup: CDR1 SGHNT, CDR2 YENEEA. The CDR3 reads CASSLDASGGPSTDTQYF. The DNA of the CDR3 is TGTGCCAGCAGCTTAGACGCTAGCGGGGGTCCTAGCACAGATACGCAGTATTTT.

This clonotype appeared a few times. J is TRBJ1-6 and V is TRBV29-1, with D possibly matching TRBD1 (5 bases). The germline V gene has CDR1 SQVTM and CDR2 ANQGSEA. With 4 bases removed from V and 3 bases from J, the gap between germline ends came to 13 bases. The CDR3 length is 15 residues. The CDR3 loop reads CSVAAGTIYNSPLHF. CDR3 bases: TGCAGCGTTGCGGCAGGGACGATCTATAATTCACCCCTCCACTTT. Full variable domain (rest looked up from reference TRBV29-1 and TRBJ1-6): SAVISQKPSRDICQRGTSLTIQCQVDSQVTMMFWYRQQPGQSLTLIATANQGSEATYESGFVIDKFPISRPNLTFSTLTVSNMSPEDSSIYLCSVAAGTIYNSPLHFGNGTRLTVT.